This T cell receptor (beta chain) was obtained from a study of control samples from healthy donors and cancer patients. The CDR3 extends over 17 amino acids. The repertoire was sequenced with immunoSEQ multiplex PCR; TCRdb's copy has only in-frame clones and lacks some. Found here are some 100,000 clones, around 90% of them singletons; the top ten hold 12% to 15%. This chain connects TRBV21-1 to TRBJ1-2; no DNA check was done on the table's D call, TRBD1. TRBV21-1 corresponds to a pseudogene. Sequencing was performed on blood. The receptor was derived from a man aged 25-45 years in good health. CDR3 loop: CASSKEAAGWVNYGYTF. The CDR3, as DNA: TGTGCCAGCAGCAAAGAGGCGGCAGGGTGGGTGAACTATGGCTACACCTTC.